This passage covers 30 T cell receptor beta chains from one sample sequenced in a study of blood T cell repertoires in COVID-19. This table comes from immunoSEQ multiplex PCR, and its TCRdb copy is limited to in-frame clones, with some not included. The top ten clones hold 6% of a sample with about 100,000 clones, 75% to 95% of them seen once. The sample consisted of peripheral blood. Receptors were obtained from a human donor in a cohort sampled during active COVID-19.

The gene calls are TRBV30 and TRBJ2-1; 12 nucleotides agree with TRBD2. The length of the CDR3 is 18 residues. Germline CDR1 and CDR2: GTSNPN and SVGIG (reference sequence). The junction had 6 bases not matched to a gene; V was cut back by 0 bases and J by 0 bases. The CDR3 nucleotides are TGTGCCTGGAGTGTAGGACGGACTAGCGGGACCTCCTACAATGAGCAGTTCTTC. Translating gives CAWSVGRTSGTSYNEQFF. The variable domain in full, completed from reference TRBV30 and TRBJ2-1, reads SQTIHQWPATLVQPVGSPLSLECTVEGTSNPNLYWYRQAAGRGLQLLFYSVGIGQISSEVPQNLSASRPQDRQFILSSKKLLLSDSGFYLCAWSVGRTSGTSYNEQFFGPGTRLTVL.

This chain uses TRBV7-2 with TRBJ2-1; 11 nucleotides agree with TRBD2. Germline-derived CDR1 and CDR2 are SGHTA and FQGNSA. The CDR3 runs to 13 residues. The trim removed 2 bases at V and 14 bases at J, leaving 5 bases unmatched. CDR3 sequence (DNA): TGTGCCAGCAGCTTACTAGCGGGGGGTATGGAGTTCTTC. This gives the protein CASSLLAGGMEFF. Drawing the rest from reference TRBV7-2 and TRBJ2-1, the complete variable domain is GAGVSQSPSNKVTEKGKDVELRCDPISGHTALYWYRQSLGQGLEFLIYFQGNSAPDKSGLPSDRFSAERTGGSVSTLTIQRTQQEDSAVYLCASSLLAGGMEFFGPGTRLTVL.

The chain carries TRBV5-1 and TRBJ2-2, with 8 bases identical to TRBD2. Germline V CDR1 and CDR2: SGHRS, YFSETQ. This CDR3 has 15 amino acids. The junction had 5 bases not matched to a gene; V was cut back by 3 bases and J by 4 bases. The CDR3 coding sequence is TGCGCCAGCAGCTCCAGCGGGAGCGGCACCGGGGAGCTGTTTTTT. Its protein is CASSSSGSGTGELFF.

The chain uses TRBV2 and TRBJ2-2; maybe TRBD2 (5 bases). V was shortened by 7 bases and J by 1 base, with 10 bases between the two germline ends. The CDR3 sequence is 14 residues long. Germline V gives CDR1 SNHLY, CDR2 FYNNEI. The CDR3 protein is CASTGLLNTGELFF. Here the CDR3 DNA reads TGTGCCAGCACAGGACTGCTGAACACCGGGGAGCTGTTTTTT.

The chain has TRBV14 and TRBJ2-1, with 7 bases fitting TRBD1. CDR3 size: 14 residues. The germline V gene encodes CDR1 SGHDN and CDR2 FVKESK. Trimming cost V 4 bases and J 7 bases; bases outside gene matches: 7. The CDR3 sequence is CASSLRQTGNEQFF. In DNA form, the CDR3 reads TGTGCCAGCAGCCTCCGTCAGACAGGGAATGAGCAGTTCTTC.

CDR3 region: CASSLNPSGFSTDTQYF. In DNA, the CDR3 is TGCGCCAGCAGCTTGAATCCTAGCGGGTTCTCCACAGATACGCAGTATTTT. The chain carries TRBV5-1 and TRBJ2-3, with 8 nucleotides matching TRBD2. This CDR3 comprises 17 residues. Germline lookup yields CDR1 SGHRS and CDR2 YFSETQ. Unmatched junction bases numbered 9, after V lost 1 base and J lost 2 bases. The whole variable domain, remainder taken from reference TRBV5-1 and TRBJ2-3, is KAGVTQTPRYLIKTRGQQVTLSCSPISGHRSVSWYQQTPGQGLQFLFEYFSETQRNKGNFPGRFSGRQFSNSRSEMNVSTLELGDSALYLCASSLNPSGFSTDTQYFGPGTRLTVL.

Here the CDR3 reads CASSPEGRVADTQYF. In DNA form, the CDR3 reads TGTGCCAGCAGCCCTGAGGGGAGGGTAGCCGATACGCAGTATTTT. This chain connects TRBV9 to TRBJ2-3, with TRBD2 matching over 7 bases. V dropped 4 bases and J dropped 6; count of bases not matched to a gene: 11. CDR1 is SGDLS and CDR2 is YYNGEE in the germline V gene. There are 15 residues in the CDR3.

The chain links TRBV7-9 to TRBJ2-7; 7 bases match TRBD2. V was pared by 0 bases and J by 3 bases, with 14 bases of the junction left unmatched. The CDR3 totals 18 residues. CDR1 is SEHNR and CDR2 is FQNEAQ in the germline V gene (reference sequence). DNA of the CDR3: TGTGCCAGCAGCTTAGCCCCCGAGAGGCGGGAGATCATCTACGAGCAGTACTTC. Translation: CASSLAPERREIIYEQYF.

The chain combines TRBV9 with TRBJ1-4, with TRBD1 as a possible D gene (6 bases). CDR3 length: 12 amino acids. Germline assignment: CDR1 SGDLS and CDR2 YYNGEE. Trimming removed 0 bases at V and 12 bases at J, with 9 bases between. The CDR3 DNA follows: TGTGCCAGCAGCGTAGTACAGGGTGAACTGTTTTTT. Protein: CASSVVQGELFF. Drawing the rest from reference TRBV9 and TRBJ1-4, the complete variable domain is DSGVTQTPKHLITATGQRVTLRCSPRSGDLSVYWYQQSLDQGLQFLIQYYNGEERAKGNILERFSAQQFPDLHSELNLSSLELGDSALYFCASSVVQGELFFGSGTQLSVL.

The chain joins TRBV9 to TRBJ2-6; TRBD2 might be the D (6 bases). Germline V CDR1 and CDR2: SGDLS, YYNGEE. V was trimmed by 2 bases and J by 8 bases, leaving 11 bases between them. The CDR3 spans 14 residues. Written as DNA, the CDR3 is TGTGCCAGCAGCGTGGGTGGAGGGACCAACGTCCTGACTTTC. This sequence encodes CASSVGGGTNVLTF.

The rearrangement links TRBV7-8 to TRBJ2-7, with TRBD2 as a possible D gene (6 bases). CDR1 SGHVS and CDR2 FQNEAQ come from the germline V gene. The CDR3 covers 14 residues. Trimming took 0 bases from V and 2 from J, leaving 8 bases between them. The CDR3 sequence: CASSLAGGTYEQYF. The DNA of the CDR3 is TGTGCCAGCAGCTTAGCGGGAGGAACCTACGAGCAGTACTTC.

This clone was seen just once. CDR3 in amino acids: CASSLVDTQMNTEAFF. Here the CDR3 DNA reads TGTGCCAGCAGCTTAGTAGACACACAAATGAACACTGAAGCTTTCTTT. The chain is built from TRBV7-9 and TRBJ1-1; D call uncertain. There are 16 residues in the CDR3. The germline V and J ends were trimmed by 1 base and 0 bases, with 12 bases remaining between them. Germline values: CDR1 SEHNR, CDR2 FQNEAQ (reference sequence).

This clone appeared a single time. Written as DNA, the CDR3 is TGTGCCAGCAGCCCGACTAGCGACCCCTACGAGCAGTACTTC. This codes for CASSPTSDPYEQYF. The chain has TRBV28 and TRBJ2-7; 8 bases agree with TRBD2. Germline V gene sequence: CDR1 MDHEN, CDR2 SYDVKM. Trimming removed 6 bases from V and 2 bases from J; junction bases left unmatched: 6. CDR3 length equals 14 residues.

The rearrangement uses TRBV7-2 and TRBJ2-1; 7 bases align to TRBD1. This CDR3 contains 14 residues. After removal of 1 base from V and 6 bases from J, the junction contained 3 bases not matched to a gene. The V gene's germline CDR1 is SGHTA and CDR2 FQGNSA. CDR3 amino acids: CASSLETGSNEQFF. CDR3 nucleotides: TGTGCCAGCAGCTTAGAGACAGGGAGCAATGAGCAGTTCTTC.

This clone showed up just a few times. This chain uses TRBV6-5 with TRBJ2-1; 7 bases align to TRBD1. The V gene end was trimmed by 7 bases and the J gene end by 5 bases; junction bases not matched to a gene: 5. The CDR3 totals 13 residues. Per germline, CDR1 MNHEY and CDR2 SVGAGI. The CDR3 here is CASTKQGHNEQFF. CDR3 nucleotides: TGTGCCAGCACCAAACAGGGGCACAATGAGCAGTTCTTC.

This clone was seen only once. The chain combines TRBV11-3 with TRBJ2-7; D unclear. This CDR3 comprises 13 residues. Trimming took 5 bases from V and 2 from J, leaving 10 bases between them. Looked up from germline, CDR1 is SGHNT and CDR2 is YENEEA. The DNA of the CDR3 is TGTGCCAGCAGCCTTGAGGCTCCCTACGAGCAGTACTTC. Protein: CASSLEAPYEQYF.

The chain is built from TRBV23-1 and TRBJ1-2; perhaps TRBD1 as D (5 bases). TRBV23-1 belongs to the ORF category, with a function that is uncertain. CDR3 length equals 17 residues. Between the trimmed V and J ends, which lost 0 bases and 4 bases, there was a span of 18 bases. CDR3 region: CASSQSVPPGGPYGYTF. The CDR3 region has the DNA TGCGCCAGCAGTCAATCTGTCCCCCCCGGGGGTCCCTATGGCTACACCTTC.

The chain joins TRBV5-1 to TRBJ1-2, with D possibly being TRBD1 (5 bases). Germline CDR1 and CDR2: SGHRS and YFSETQ. Deletions cut 4 bases from V and 6 bases from J, with 16 bases between. CDR3 size: 14 residues. The CDR3 region has the DNA TGCGCCAGCAGCCCGGGGGGTATGGAGGATGGCTACACCTTC. Translation: CASSPGGMEDGYTF.

J is TRBJ2-6 and V is TRBV23-1; TRBD1 might be the D (5 bases). Being an ORF, TRBV23-1 has a function that is uncertain. The CDR3 extends over 15 amino acids. V shed 8 bases and J shed 0 bases, with 11 bases lying between them. CDR3 sequence (DNA): TGCGCCAGCTTGGACACACACTCTGGGGCCAACGTCCTGACTTTC. This gives the protein CASLDTHSGANVLTF.

The rearrangement links TRBV6-6 to TRBJ1-2; D is uncertain. V lost 2 bases to trimming and J lost 1 base, with 5 bases between them. Germline lookup yields CDR1 MNHNY and CDR2 SVGAGI (reference sequence). The CDR3 extends over 13 amino acids. CDR3 loop: CASSYEINYGYTF. CDR3 sequence (DNA): TGTGCCAGCAGTTACGAGATTAACTATGGCTACACCTTC.

The chain links TRBV27 to TRBJ1-6, with D perhaps TRBD1 (6 bases). CDR1 is MNHEY, CDR2 SMNVEV, per germline (reference sequence). Deletions cut 6 bases from V and 6 bases from J, with 15 bases between. There are 15 residues in the CDR3. CDR3 in amino acids: CASSPPGQINSPLHF. The CDR3 region has the DNA TGTGCCAGCAGCCCCCCCGGACAGATTAATTCACCCCTCCACTTT.

The CDR3 here is CSVVGGLRETQYF. The CDR3 coding sequence is TGCAGCGTTGTCGGGGGGCTTAGGGAGACCCAGTACTTC. V usage is TRBV29-1 and J usage is TRBJ2-5, with D possibly TRBD2 on 7 matching bases. The V and J ends lost 4 bases and 5 bases respectively, with 14 bases between them. Germline V lookup: CDR1 SQVTM, CDR2 ANQGSEA. The CDR3 runs 13 residues.

This clone appeared a few times. This chain joins TRBV3-1 (or the pseudogene TRBV3-2) and TRBJ2-1, with 9 bases identical to TRBD2. CDR1 LGHDT and CDR2 YNNKEL come from the germline V gene (reference sequence). V trimming: 0 bases; J trimming: 10 bases; junction bases outside the gene matches: 16. CDR3 size: 18 residues. The CDR3 DNA reads as TGTGCCAGCAGCCAAGATGAATTCGCTAGCGGGGCCGCGGGAGAGCAGTTCTTC. It translates to CASSQDEFASGAAGEQFF.

The chain uses TRBV6-5 and TRBJ2-7; 8 bases agree with TRBD1. V gave up 6 bases and J gave up 2 bases; unmatched junction bases: 6. The V gene's germline CDR1 is MNHEY and CDR2 SVGAGI. The CDR3 spans 14 residues. CDR3 nucleotide sequence: TGTGCCAGCAGGAAGGGACAGGCCCCCTACGAGCAGTACTTC. Translated: CASRKGQAPYEQYF.

The J gene is TRBJ2-1, the V gene TRBV7-2; 7 nucleotides align to TRBD2. The J segment lost 7 bases and the V segment lost 3 bases, leaving 9 bases of the junction unmatched. This CDR3 is built from 15 residues. CDR1 and CDR2 (germline): SGHTA, FQGNSA. The CDR3 is CASSLGGGLNNEQFF. In DNA form, the CDR3 reads TGTGCCAGCAGCTTGGGGGGGGGACTAAATAATGAGCAGTTCTTC.

The chain links TRBV2 to TRBJ2-7; TRBD2 aligns across 13 bases. The CDR3 has 15 amino acids. With V trimmed by 6 bases and J by 4 bases, 6 bases remained unmatched. The germline CDR1 and CDR2 sequences are SNHLY and FYNNEI. CDR3 sequence: CASRGLAGVVYEQYF. The CDR3 DNA is TGTGCCAGCAGAGGACTAGCGGGAGTAGTTTACGAGCAGTACTTC.

The chain links TRBV11-3 to TRBJ2-5; D is perhaps TRBD1 (6 bases). In germline, CDR1 is SGHNT, CDR2 YENEEA. The CDR3 sequence is 14 residues long. V lost 5 bases and J lost 0, with 10 bases in between. Here the CDR3 reads CASSQYRDQETQYF. As DNA, the CDR3 is TGTGCCAGCAGCCAATACAGGGACCAAGAGACCCAGTACTTC.

The chain uses TRBV28 and TRBJ2-7, with 7 bases matching TRBD2. Unmatched junction bases numbered 9, after V lost 3 bases and J lost 4 bases. The CDR3 is made up of 15 amino acids. Germline V gene sequence: CDR1 MDHEN, CDR2 SYDVKM. In nucleotides, the CDR3 is TGTGCCAGCAGTTTCGCCGGGACTACAACGTACGAGCAGTACTTC. Its translation: CASSFAGTTTYEQYF. The entire variable domain, with the rest obtained from reference TRBV28 and TRBJ2-7, is as follows: DVKVTQSSRYLVKRTGEKVFLECVQDMDHENMFWYRQDPGLGLRLIYFSYDVKMKEKGDIPEGYSVSREKKERFSLILESASTNQTSMYLCASSFAGTTTYEQYFGPGTRLTVT.

There are a few counts of this clone. V usage is TRBV6-2 or TRBV6-3 and J usage is TRBJ2-1; 14 nucleotides match TRBD2. V shed 6 bases and J 0 bases; nucleotides not matched to a gene: 4. CDR1 MNHEY and CDR2 SVGEGT come from the germline V gene. The CDR3 length is 17 residues. The CDR3 sequence is CASSGLAGGPSYNEQFF. The DNA of the CDR3 is TGTGCCAGCAGCGGACTAGCGGGAGGCCCCTCCTACAATGAGCAGTTCTTC.

The count of this clone is one. This rearrangement joins TRBV19 to TRBJ2-3; no firm D call. Germline values: CDR1 LNHDA, CDR2 SQIVND (reference sequence). The CDR3 is made up of 14 amino acids. V dropped 5 bases and J dropped 2 bases, with 11 bases sitting between them. In nucleotides, the CDR3 is TGTGCCAGTAGTTCTCAACTTTACACAGATACGCAGTATTTT. It specifies CASSSQLYTDTQYF.